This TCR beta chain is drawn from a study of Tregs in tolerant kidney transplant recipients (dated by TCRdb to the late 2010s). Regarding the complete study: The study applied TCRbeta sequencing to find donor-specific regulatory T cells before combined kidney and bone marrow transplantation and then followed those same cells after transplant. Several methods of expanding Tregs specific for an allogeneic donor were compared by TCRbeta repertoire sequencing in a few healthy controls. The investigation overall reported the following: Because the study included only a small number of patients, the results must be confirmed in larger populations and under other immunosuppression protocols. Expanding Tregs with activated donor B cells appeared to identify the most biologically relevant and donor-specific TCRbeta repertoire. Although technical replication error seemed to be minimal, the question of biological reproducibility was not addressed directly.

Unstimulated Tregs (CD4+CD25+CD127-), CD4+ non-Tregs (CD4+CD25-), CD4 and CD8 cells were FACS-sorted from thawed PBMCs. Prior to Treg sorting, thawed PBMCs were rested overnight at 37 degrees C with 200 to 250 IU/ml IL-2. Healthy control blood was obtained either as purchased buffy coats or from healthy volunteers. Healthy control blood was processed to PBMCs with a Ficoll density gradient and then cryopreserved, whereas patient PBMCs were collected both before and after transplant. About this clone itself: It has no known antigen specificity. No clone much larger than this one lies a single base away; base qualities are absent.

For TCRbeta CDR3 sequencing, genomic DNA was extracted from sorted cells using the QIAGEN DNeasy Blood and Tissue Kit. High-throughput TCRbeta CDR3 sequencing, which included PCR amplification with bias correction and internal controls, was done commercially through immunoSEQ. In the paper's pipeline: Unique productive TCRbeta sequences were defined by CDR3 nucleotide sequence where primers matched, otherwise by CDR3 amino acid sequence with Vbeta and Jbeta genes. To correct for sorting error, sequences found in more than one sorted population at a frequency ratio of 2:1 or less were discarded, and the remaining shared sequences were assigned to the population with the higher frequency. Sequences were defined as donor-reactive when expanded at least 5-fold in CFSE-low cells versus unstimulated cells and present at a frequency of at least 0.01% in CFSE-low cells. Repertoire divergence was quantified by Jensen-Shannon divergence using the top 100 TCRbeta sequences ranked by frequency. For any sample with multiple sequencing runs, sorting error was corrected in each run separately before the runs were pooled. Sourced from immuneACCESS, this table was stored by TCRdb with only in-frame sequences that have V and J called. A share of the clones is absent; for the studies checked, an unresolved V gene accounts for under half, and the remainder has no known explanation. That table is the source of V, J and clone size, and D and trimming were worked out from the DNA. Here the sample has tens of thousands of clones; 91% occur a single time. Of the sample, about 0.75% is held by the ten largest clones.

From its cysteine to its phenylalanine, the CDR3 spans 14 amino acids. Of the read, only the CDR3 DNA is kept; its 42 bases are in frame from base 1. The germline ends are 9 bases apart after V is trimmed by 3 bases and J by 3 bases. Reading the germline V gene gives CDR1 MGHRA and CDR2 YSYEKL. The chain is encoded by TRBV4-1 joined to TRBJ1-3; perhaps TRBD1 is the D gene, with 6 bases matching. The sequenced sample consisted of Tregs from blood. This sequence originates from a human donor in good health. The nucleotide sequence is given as TGCGCCAGCAGCCAGGGGGCGATTGGAAACACCATATATTTT. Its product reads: CASSQGAIGNTIYF.